This T cell receptor beta chain was retrieved from a study of blood T cell repertoires in COVID-19. Study information: The analysed material was cDNA or gDNA that came from T cells, B-cell-depleted T cells, or PBMCs.

Assay: immunoSEQ multiplex PCR; the TCRdb copy retains only in-frame clones and omits some. The sample yields 150,000 to 200,000 clones, 70% to 90% seen once. This clone was counted a single time. Trimming stripped 5 bases from V and 5 bases from J, with 15 bases between. Germline assignment: CDR1 LNHDA and CDR2 SQIVND (reference sequence). The CDR3 is 14 residues long. Study members were between about 18 and 95 years old and lived in approximately 25 US regions. Participants reported their clinical history, and cohort assignment relied on those reports. Sequencing was done on a sample of PBMCs or T cells enriched from blood (not recorded which). The V call is TRBV19, the J call TRBJ1-1; the D gene is possibly TRBD1 (6 bases). This sequence was found in a woman younger than 30 who had recovered from COVID-19. Here the CDR3 DNA reads TGTGCCAGTAGTTCTCTACAGGGTTATACTGAAGCTTTCTTT. Protein: CASSSLQGYTEAFF.